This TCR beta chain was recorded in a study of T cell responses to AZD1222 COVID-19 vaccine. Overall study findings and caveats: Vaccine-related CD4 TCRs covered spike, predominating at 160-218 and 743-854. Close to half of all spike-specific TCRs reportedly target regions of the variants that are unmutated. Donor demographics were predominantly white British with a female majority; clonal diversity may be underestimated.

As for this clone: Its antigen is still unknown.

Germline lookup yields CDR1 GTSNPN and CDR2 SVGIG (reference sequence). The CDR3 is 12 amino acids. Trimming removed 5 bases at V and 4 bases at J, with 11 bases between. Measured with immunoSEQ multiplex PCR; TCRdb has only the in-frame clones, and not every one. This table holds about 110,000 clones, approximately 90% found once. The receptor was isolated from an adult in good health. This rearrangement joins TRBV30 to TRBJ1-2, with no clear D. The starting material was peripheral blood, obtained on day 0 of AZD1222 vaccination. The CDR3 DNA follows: TGTGCCTGGGTCGGTTTGAGCTATGGCTACACCTTC. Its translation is CAWVGLSYGYTF. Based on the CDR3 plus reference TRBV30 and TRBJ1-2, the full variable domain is SQTIHQWPATLVQPVGSPLSLECTVEGTSNPNLYWYRQAAGRGLQLLFYSVGIGQISSEVPQNLSASRPQDRQFILSSKKLLLSDSGFYLCAWVGLSYGYTFGSGTRLTVV.